This T cell receptor (beta chain) was recorded in a study of cytomegalovirus exposure and HLA in healthy donors. General study points: It was in a later analysis that TCR association rates were seen to vary by HLA locus, highest for DRB1 and lowest for HLA-C. With further analysis later on, most CMV-associated TCR beta chains appeared HLA-restricted.

The CDR3 contains 16 residues. V shed 4 bases, J shed 5 bases, and the junction held 10 bases outside the gene matches. Germline V gene sequence: CDR1 SGHTS, CDR2 YDEGEE. PCR used 60 Vbeta primers and 13 Jbeta primers. Measured with immunoSEQ multiplex PCR; TCRdb has only the in-frame clones, and not every one. The sample yields around 180,000 clones, roughly four fifths seen once. Likely unrecorded immune exposures existed in these nominally healthy donors. Note on this clone: Its specificity is unknown.

Sequencing input: PBMCs. This TCR was sampled from a man aged 18 to 35 in good health and CMV-seronegative. This chain joins TRBV5-8 and TRBJ2-7, with 12 positions matching TRBD1. Here the CDR3 reads CASSVGDRGLRDEQYF. CDR3 DNA sequence: TGTGCCAGCAGCGTCGGGGACAGGGGGCTTCGGGACGAGCAGTACTTC.